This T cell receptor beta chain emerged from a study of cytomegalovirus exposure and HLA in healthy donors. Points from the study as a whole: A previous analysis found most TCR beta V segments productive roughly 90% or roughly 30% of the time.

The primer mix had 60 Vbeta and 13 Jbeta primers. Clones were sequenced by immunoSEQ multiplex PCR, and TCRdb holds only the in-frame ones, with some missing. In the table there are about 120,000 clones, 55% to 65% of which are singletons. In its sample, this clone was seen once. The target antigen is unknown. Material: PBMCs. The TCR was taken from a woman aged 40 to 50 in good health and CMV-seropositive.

The CDR3 DNA is TGTGCCAGCAGCTCAACACCTAATTCACCCCTCCACTTT. It is translated as CASSSTPNSPLHF. This chain connects TRBV7-2 to TRBJ1-6; no definite D call. With 4 bases removed from V and 6 bases from J, the gap between germline ends came to 7 bases. From germline, CDR1 is SGHTA and CDR2 FQGNSA. The CDR3 spans 13 residues.